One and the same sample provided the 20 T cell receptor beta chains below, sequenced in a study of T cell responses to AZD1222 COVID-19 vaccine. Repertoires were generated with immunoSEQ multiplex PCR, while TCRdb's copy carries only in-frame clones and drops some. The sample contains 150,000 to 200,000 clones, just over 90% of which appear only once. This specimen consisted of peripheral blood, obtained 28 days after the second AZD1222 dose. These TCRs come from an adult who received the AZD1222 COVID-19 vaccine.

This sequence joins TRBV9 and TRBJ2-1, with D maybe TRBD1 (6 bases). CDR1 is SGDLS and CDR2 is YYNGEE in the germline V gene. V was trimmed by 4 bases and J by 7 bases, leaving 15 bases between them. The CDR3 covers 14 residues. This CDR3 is CASSPTERGNEQFF. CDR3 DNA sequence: TGTGCCAGCAGCCCTACTGAAAGGGGGAATGAGCAGTTCTTC.

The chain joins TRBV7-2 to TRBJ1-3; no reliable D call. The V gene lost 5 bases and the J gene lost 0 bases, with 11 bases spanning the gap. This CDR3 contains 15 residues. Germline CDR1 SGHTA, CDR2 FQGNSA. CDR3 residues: CASSLVVGSGNTIYF. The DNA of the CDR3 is TGTGCCAGCAGCCTCGTCGTCGGCTCTGGAAACACCATATATTTT.

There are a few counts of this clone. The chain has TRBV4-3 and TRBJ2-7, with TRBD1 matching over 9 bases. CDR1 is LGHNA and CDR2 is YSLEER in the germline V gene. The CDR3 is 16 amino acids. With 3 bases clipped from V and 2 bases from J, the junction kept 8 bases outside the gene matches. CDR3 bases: TGCGCCAGCAGCCATACCAGGACAGGGGTGGCCTACGAGCAGTACTTC. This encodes CASSHTRTGVAYEQYF.

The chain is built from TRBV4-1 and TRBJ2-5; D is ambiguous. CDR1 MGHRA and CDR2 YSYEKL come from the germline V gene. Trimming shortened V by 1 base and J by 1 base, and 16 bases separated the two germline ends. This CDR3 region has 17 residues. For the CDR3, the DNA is TGCGCCAGCAGCCAAGCTTCCACCCGGACGGCCCAAGAGACCCAGTACTTC. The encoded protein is CASSQASTRTAQETQYF.

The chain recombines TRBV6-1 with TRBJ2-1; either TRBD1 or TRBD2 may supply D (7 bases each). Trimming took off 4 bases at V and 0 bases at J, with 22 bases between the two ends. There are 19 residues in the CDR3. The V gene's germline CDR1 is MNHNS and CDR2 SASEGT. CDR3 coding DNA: TGTGCCAGCAGTGGCAGGGGGAGGGCCACCCCTCCCTCCTACAATGAGCAGTTCTTC. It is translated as CASSGRGRATPPSYNEQFF.

CDR3 sequence reads: CASSLRTSGAQETQYF. CDR3 in DNA: TGTGCCAGCAGCTTACGGACTAGCGGAGCCCAAGAGACCCAGTACTTC. The rearrangement links TRBV7-2 to TRBJ2-5, with TRBD2 matching over 10 bases. This CDR3 contains 16 residues. The junction had 4 bases not matched to a gene; V was cut back by 2 bases and J by 1 base. Germline V CDR1 and CDR2: SGHTA, FQGNSA.

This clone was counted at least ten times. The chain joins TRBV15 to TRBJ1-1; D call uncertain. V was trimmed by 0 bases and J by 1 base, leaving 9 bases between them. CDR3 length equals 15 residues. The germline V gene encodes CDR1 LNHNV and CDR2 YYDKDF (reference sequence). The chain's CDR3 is CATSRDRQENTEAFF. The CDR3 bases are TGTGCCACCAGCAGAGATCGTCAGGAGAACACTGAAGCTTTCTTT.

CDR3 amino acids: CSAGLNTDTQYF. The CDR3 DNA sequence: TGCAGCGCCGGACTGAACACAGATACGCAGTATTTT. The chain couples TRBV29-1 to TRBJ2-3; tentative D call: TRBD2 (5 bases). Germline V CDR1 and CDR2: SQVTM, ANQGSEA. Trimming took off 7 bases at V and 2 bases at J, with 10 bases between the two ends. This CDR3 is built from 12 residues.

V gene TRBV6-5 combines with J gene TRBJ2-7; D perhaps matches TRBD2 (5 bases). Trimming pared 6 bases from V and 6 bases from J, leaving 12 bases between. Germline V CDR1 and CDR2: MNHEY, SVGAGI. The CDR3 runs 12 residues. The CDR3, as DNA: TGTGCCAGCAGCGCACACGGAGGCGAGCAGTACTTC. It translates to CASSAHGGEQYF.

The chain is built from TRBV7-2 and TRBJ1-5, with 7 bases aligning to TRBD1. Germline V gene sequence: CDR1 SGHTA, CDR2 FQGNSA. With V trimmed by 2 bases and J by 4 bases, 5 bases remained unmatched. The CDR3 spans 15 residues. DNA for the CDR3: TGTGCCAGCAGCTTACTTGCAGGGGGTAATCAGCCCCAGCATTTT. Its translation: CASSLLAGGNQPQHF. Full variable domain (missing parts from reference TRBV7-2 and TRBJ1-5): GAGVSQSPSNKVTEKGKDVELRCDPISGHTALYWYRQSLGQGLEFLIYFQGNSAPDKSGLPSDRFSAERTGGSVSTLTIQRTQQEDSAVYLCASSLLAGGNQPQHFGDGTRLSIL.

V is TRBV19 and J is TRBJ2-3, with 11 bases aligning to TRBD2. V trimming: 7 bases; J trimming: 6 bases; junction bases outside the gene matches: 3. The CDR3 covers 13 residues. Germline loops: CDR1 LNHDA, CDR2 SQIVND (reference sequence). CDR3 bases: TGTGCCAGTACTCGGACTAGCGGGGATACGCAGTATTTT. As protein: CASTRTSGDTQYF.

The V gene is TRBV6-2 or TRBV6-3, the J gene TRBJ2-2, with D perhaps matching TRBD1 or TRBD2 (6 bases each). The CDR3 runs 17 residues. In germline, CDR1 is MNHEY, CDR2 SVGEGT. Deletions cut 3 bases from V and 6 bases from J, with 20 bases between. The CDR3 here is CASSYWTGGWGPGELFF. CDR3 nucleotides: TGTGCCAGCAGTTATTGGACTGGAGGGTGGGGGCCCGGGGAGCTGTTTTTT.

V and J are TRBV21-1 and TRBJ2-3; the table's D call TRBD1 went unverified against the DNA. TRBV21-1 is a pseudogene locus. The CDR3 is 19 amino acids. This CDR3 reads CASSKALGQGEALTDTQYF. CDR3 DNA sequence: TGTGCCAGCAGCAAAGCGCTCGGACAGGGTGAGGCTCTAACAGATACGCAGTATTTT.

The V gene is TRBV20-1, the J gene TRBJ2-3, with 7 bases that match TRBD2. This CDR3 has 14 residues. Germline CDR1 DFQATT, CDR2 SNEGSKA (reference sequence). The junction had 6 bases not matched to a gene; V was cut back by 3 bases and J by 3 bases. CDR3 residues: CSASWGGVTDTQYF. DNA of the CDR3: TGCAGTGCTAGTTGGGGGGGAGTGACAGATACGCAGTATTTT.

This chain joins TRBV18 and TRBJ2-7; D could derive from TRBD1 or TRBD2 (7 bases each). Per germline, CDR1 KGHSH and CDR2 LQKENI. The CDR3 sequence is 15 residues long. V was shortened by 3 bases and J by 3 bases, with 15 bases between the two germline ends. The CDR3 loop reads CASSPGGGAIYEQYF. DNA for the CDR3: TGTGCCAGCTCACCGGGAGGGGGCGCGATCTACGAGCAGTACTTC.

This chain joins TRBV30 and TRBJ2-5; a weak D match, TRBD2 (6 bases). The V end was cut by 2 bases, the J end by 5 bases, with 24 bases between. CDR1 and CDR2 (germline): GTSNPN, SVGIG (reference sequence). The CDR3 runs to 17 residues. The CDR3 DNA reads TGTGCCTGGAGTCCGGGCGGCATGCGGAGGGTCGAGGAGACCCAGTACTTC. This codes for CAWSPGGMRRVEETQYF.

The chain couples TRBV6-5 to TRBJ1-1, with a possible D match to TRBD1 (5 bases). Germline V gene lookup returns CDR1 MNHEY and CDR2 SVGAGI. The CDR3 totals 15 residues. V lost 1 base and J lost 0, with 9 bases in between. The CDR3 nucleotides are TGTGCCAGCAGTTACTACCAGGGCATGAACACTGAAGCTTTCTTT. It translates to CASSYYQGMNTEAFF.

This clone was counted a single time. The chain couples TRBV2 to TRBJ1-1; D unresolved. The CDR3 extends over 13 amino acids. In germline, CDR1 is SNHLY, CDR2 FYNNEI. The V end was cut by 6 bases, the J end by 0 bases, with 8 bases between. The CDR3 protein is CASRGPMNTEAFF. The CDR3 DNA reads TGTGCCAGCAGGGGTCCGATGAACACTGAAGCTTTCTTT.

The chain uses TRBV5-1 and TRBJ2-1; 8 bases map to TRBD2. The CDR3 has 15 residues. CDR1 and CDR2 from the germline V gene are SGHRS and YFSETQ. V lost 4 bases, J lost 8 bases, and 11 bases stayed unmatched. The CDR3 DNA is TGCGCCAGCAGCCCGGACGGGAGGGCCTCCGATGAGCAGTTCTTC. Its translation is CASSPDGRASDEQFF.

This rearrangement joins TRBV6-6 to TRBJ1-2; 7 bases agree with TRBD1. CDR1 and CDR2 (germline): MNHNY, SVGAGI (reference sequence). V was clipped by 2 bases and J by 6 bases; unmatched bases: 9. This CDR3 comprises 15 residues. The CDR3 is CASSYQKGALNGYTF. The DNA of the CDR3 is TGTGCCAGCAGTTACCAAAAGGGGGCGTTAAATGGCTACACCTTC.